A selection of T cell receptor beta chains follows, all from one sample in a study of technical replicates of blood from several donors. Here immunoSEQ multiplex PCR was the method, and the copy in TCRdb shows in-frame clones only, minus some. Among approximately 87,000 clones listed, 85% to 95% were seen once. Sequenced sample: T cells isolated from PBMCs. The receptors here all came from a human donor in good health. CDR3s include the opening cysteine and the closing phenylalanine or tryptophan. Fields, in order: clone size, D gene, J gene, V gene, CDR3 protein, CDR3 DNA. A D gene is named only where the DNA matches it firmly. The size entry is marked missing in some rows and otherwise reads once, few, many or a size class.

once	NA	TRBJ2-7	TRBV6-5	CASSYGQGGYEQYF	TGTGCCAGCAGTTACGGGCAGGGGGGCTACGAGCAGTACTTC
NA	TRBD2	TRBJ2-1	TRBV5-5	CASAPSWPGGLINEQFF	TGTGCCAGCGCCCCGTCGTGGCCGGGAGGGCTAATCAATGAGCAGTTCTTC
NA	NA	TRBJ2-2	TRBV27	CASRVGAYTGELFF	TGTGCCAGCAGGGTGGGAGCTTACACCGGGGAGCTGTTTTTT
once	NA	TRBJ1-1	TRBV30	CAWSVSVDTEAFF	TGTGCCTGGAGTGTTTCTGTTGACACTGAAGCTTTCTTT
NA	NA	TRBJ1-4	TRBV11-2	CASSLRGATNEKLFF	TGTGCCAGCAGCTTACGGGGGGCAACTAATGAAAAACTGTTTTTT
NA	TRBD2	TRBJ2-3	TRBV19	CASSIGPAGAFADTQYF	TGTGCCAGTAGTATAGGTCCAGCGGGAGCATTCGCAGATACGCAGTATTTT
NA	TRBD2	TRBJ2-1	TRBV5-1	CASTGTSSYNEQFF	TGCGCCAGCACCGGGACTAGCTCCTACAATGAGCAGTTCTTC
once	TRBD1	TRBJ2-2	TRBV6-6	CASSYRDRVFPGELFF	TGTGCCAGCAGTTACCGGGACAGGGTATTCCCCGGGGAGCTGTTTTTT
once	TRBD1	TRBJ2-7	TRBV27	CASSLGTGGRYEQYF	TGTGCCAGCAGTTTAGGGACAGGGGGCAGGTACGAGCAGTACTTC
NA	TRBD2	TRBJ2-2	TRBV6-6	CAASGAGELFF	TGTGCCGCTAGCGGCGCCGGGGAGCTGTTTTTT
few	NA	TRBJ1-1	TRBV18	CASSPQGDTEAFF	TGTGCCAGCTCACCACAGGGGGACACTGAAGCTTTCTTT
NA	TRBD2	TRBJ2-5	TRBV7-2	CASSSVVAGGKTQYF	TGTGCCAGCAGCTCAGTAGTAGCGGGAGGGAAGACCCAGTACTTC
NA	NA	TRBJ1-4	TRBV19	CASSIGNGEKLFF	TGTGCCAGTAGTATCGGGAACGGAGAAAAACTGTTTTTT
NA	NA	TRBJ2-2	TRBV6-5	CASSYVEGAGELFF	TGTGCCAGCAGTTACGTTGAAGGGGCCGGGGAGCTGTTTTTT
NA	NA	TRBJ1-5	TRBV6-1	CASSKEGMLAQHF	TGTGCCAGCAGTAAGGAGGGGATGTTAGCCCAGCATTTT
NA	NA	TRBJ2-3	TRBV9	CASSHTGVAADTQYF	TGTGCCAGCAGCCATACAGGAGTGGCCGCAGATACGCAGTATTTT
NA	TRBD1	TRBJ1-3	TRBV6-1	CASSERVGQTSGNTIYF	TGTGCCAGCAGTGAAAGGGTGGGACAGACCTCTGGAAACACCATATATTTT
NA	NA	TRBJ1-1	TRBV29-1	CSAGRQNTEAFF	TGCAGCGCCGGTAGACAGAACACTGAAGCTTTCTTT
NA	TRBD1	TRBJ2-5	TRBV7-3	CASSLMGQGAGETQYF	TGTGCCAGCAGCTTAATGGGACAGGGGGCTGGGGAGACCCAGTACTTC
NA	NA	TRBJ2-1	TRBV28	CASSTGHLEQFF	TGTGCCAGCAGTACAGGGCATTTGGAGCAGTTCTTC
NA	TRBD1	TRBJ2-3	TRBV7-7	CASSVRGDRELSDTQYF	TGTGCCAGCAGCGTCCGGGGGGACAGGGAGTTATCAGATACGCAGTATTTT
NA	NA	TRBJ2-2	TRBV15	CATSRDATLTGELFF	TGTGCCACCAGCAGAGATGCCACTCTCACCGGGGAGCTGTTTTTT
NA	NA	TRBJ2-3	TRBV4-3	CASSQDRAIYTDTQYF	TGCGCCAGCAGCCAAGACCGAGCGATCTACACAGATACGCAGTATTTT
once	TRBD2	TRBJ2-1	TRBV29-1	CSVEPGLNEGEQFF	TGCAGCGTTGAACCGGGACTAAATGAAGGGGAGCAGTTCTTC
NA	TRBD2	TRBJ2-3	TRBV9	CASSVSGAGGSTDTQYF	TGTGCCAGCAGCGTCTCAGGGGCGGGAGGGAGCACAGATACGCAGTATTTT
NA	NA	TRBJ2-3	TRBV25-1	CASSNGWRVTDTQYF	TGTGCCAGCAGTAACGGGTGGCGGGTGACAGATACGCAGTATTTT
few	NA	TRBJ1-5	TRBV28	CASSFRGNSNQPQHF	TGTGCCAGCAGTTTCAGGGGTAACAGCAATCAGCCCCAGCATTTT
once	TRBD2	TRBJ2-7	TRBV28	CASRPPGLAGVGEQYF	TGTGCCAGCAGACCTCCGGGACTAGCGGGAGTAGGCGAGCAGTACTTC
NA	NA	TRBJ2-7	TRBV4-1	CASSPTGTNTYEQYF	TGCGCCAGCAGCCCTACGGGGACAAACACCTACGAGCAGTACTTC
NA	TRBD1	TRBJ1-1	TRBV9	CASTTGVMNTEAFF	TGTGCCAGCACAACAGGGGTCATGAACACTGAAGCTTTCTTT
NA	TRBD1	TRBJ1-2	TRBV28	CASSMDREVGGYTF	TGTGCCAGCAGTATGGACAGGGAAGTAGGTGGCTACACCTTC
NA	TRBD1	TRBJ2-1	TRBV7-9	CASSKRQGVSYNEQFF	TGTGCCAGCAGTAAAAGACAGGGGGTTTCCTACAATGAGCAGTTCTTC
NA	NA	TRBJ2-1	TRBV5-4	CASRRQTGTYNEQFF	TGTGCCAGCAGACGGCAGACTGGAACCTACAATGAGCAGTTCTTC
NA	TRBD1	TRBJ2-2	TRBV29-1	CSAETGSTGELFF	TGCAGCGCGGAGACAGGGTCCACCGGGGAGCTGTTTTTT
NA	NA	TRBJ1-4	TRBV7-9	CASSLIRDMEKLFF	TGTGCCAGCAGCTTAATCAGGGATATGGAAAAACTGTTTTTT
NA	NA	TRBJ1-1	TRBV5-1	CASSLAMAAGRAFF	TGCGCCAGCAGCTTGGCGATGGCTGCGGGGCGAGCTTTCTTT
NA	TRBD1	TRBJ1-4	TRBV19	CASRRTGGYEKLFF	TGTGCCAGTAGGCGGACAGGGGGCTATGAAAAACTGTTTTTT
NA	NA	TRBJ2-5	TRBV9	CASSVARGGQETQYF	TGTGCCAGCAGCGTAGCTCGAGGGGGTCAAGAGACCCAGTACTTC
NA	TRBD1	TRBJ2-5	TRBV19	CASSVAGGQGSGGTQYF	TGTGCCAGTAGTGTAGCAGGGGGACAGGGTTCCGGGGGGACCCAGTACTTC
NA	NA	TRBJ2-1	TRBV5-1	CASSWLRFRGGSYNEQFF	TGCGCCAGCAGCTGGTTGAGGTTTAGGGGTGGCTCCTACAATGAGCAGTTCTTC
NA	NA	TRBJ2-7	TRBV12-5	CASGLVIGGSYEQYF	TGTGCTAGTGGTTTGGTAATCGGGGGCTCCTACGAGCAGTACTTC
NA	NA	TRBJ2-7	TRBV13	CASSSTGTEYEQYF	TGTGCCAGCAGCTCGACTGGGACTGAATACGAGCAGTACTTC